The 31 T cell receptor beta chains below come from one sample, sequenced in a study of cytomegalovirus exposure and HLA in healthy donors. Researchers ran the PCR with 60 Vbeta and 13 Jbeta primers. TCRdb keeps only in-frame clones here, not all; method: immunoSEQ multiplex PCR. Among more than 150,000 clones listed, approximately 81% were seen once. The sample comprised PBMCs. All receptors come from a woman aged 30 to 39 in good health and CMV-seronegative.

CDR3 protein: CASSLVRGSGHGYTF. CDR3 sequence (DNA): TGTGCCAGCAGCTTAGTCCGGGGATCCGGACATGGCTACACCTTC. V and J are TRBV11-2 and TRBJ1-2; D is unresolved. CDR3 length: 15 amino acids. Germline V lookup: CDR1 SGHAT, CDR2 FQNNGV. V was clipped by 1 base and J by 6 bases, with 15 bases between them.

V is TRBV5-5 and J is TRBJ2-2; 11 bases match TRBD1. The CDR3 consists of 15 residues. The V and J ends lost 5 bases and 1 base, in that order; junction bases with no gene match: 1. Germline CDR1 reads SGHKS; CDR2 reads YYEKEE (reference sequence). The CDR3 is CASRGTGGNTGELFF. CDR3 in DNA: TGTGCCAGCAGAGGGACAGGGGGGAACACCGGGGAGCTGTTTTTT.

The genes are TRBV7-3 and TRBJ2-1; possibly TRBD1 for D (6 bases). Per the germline V gene, CDR1 is SGHTA and CDR2 is FQGTGA. V was cut by 4 bases and J by 8 bases, with 18 bases left in between. CDR3 length equals 15 residues. CDR3 bases: TGTGCCAGCAGCTCCCGCCCAGGGGCTATCGATGAGCAGTTCTTC. It codes for CASSSRPGAIDEQFF.

The chain carries TRBV28 and TRBJ2-1; TRBD2 matches 9 bases. CDR1 and CDR2 from the germline V gene are MDHEN and SYDVKM. With V trimmed by 6 bases and J by 7 bases, 4 bases remained unmatched. The CDR3 extends over 13 amino acids. The CDR3: CASRAGGVNEQFF. In DNA, the CDR3 is TGTGCCAGCAGGGCGGGGGGGGTGAATGAGCAGTTCTTC. Full variable domain (outside the CDR3, taken from reference TRBV28 and TRBJ2-1): DVKVTQSSRYLVKRTGEKVFLECVQDMDHENMFWYRQDPGLGLRLIYFSYDVKMKEKGDIPEGYSVSREKKERFSLILESASTNQTSMYLCASRAGGVNEQFFGPGTRLTVL.

The J gene is TRBJ2-7, the V gene TRBV6-5; a possible D gene is TRBD2 (5 bases). Trimming removed 0 bases from V and 2 bases from J, with 8 bases in between. Per germline, CDR1 MNHEY and CDR2 SVGAGI. This CDR3 has 14 amino acids. This chain's CDR3 is CASSYSRGTYEQYF. DNA of the CDR3: TGTGCCAGCAGTTACTCCCGGGGTACCTACGAGCAGTACTTC.

The table lists this clone with a few counts. This rearrangement joins TRBV5-5 to TRBJ2-1; TRBD2 might be the D (6 bases). The CDR3 loop spans 15 amino acids. V was shortened by 2 bases and J by 0 bases, with 9 bases between the two germline ends. Per germline, CDR1 SGHKS and CDR2 YYEKEE (reference sequence). CDR3 sequence: CASSFGGSSYNEQFF. The DNA for the CDR3 is TGTGCCAGCAGCTTCGGAGGGAGCTCCTACAATGAGCAGTTCTTC. Based on the CDR3 plus reference TRBV5-5 and TRBJ2-1, the full variable domain is DAGVTQSPTHLIKTRGQQVTLRCSPISGHKSVSWYQQVLGQGPQFIFQYYEKEERGRGNFPDRFSARQFPNYSSELNVNALLLGDSALYLCASSFGGSSYNEQFFGPGTRLTVL.

A few counts support this clone. This chain uses TRBV28 with TRBJ2-7; D possibly corresponds to TRBD2 (5 bases). The CDR3 covers 14 residues. Between the trimmed V and J ends, which lost 4 bases and 6 bases, there was a span of 16 bases. Germline V gene data show CDR1 as MDHEN and CDR2 as SYDVKM. The CDR3 here is CASSSPQIAGEQYF. In DNA, the CDR3 is TGTGCCAGCAGTTCCCCACAAATCGCGGGCGAGCAGTACTTC.

Regarding this clone: A junction boundary mismatches the germline segment, possibly from a read error. V is TRBV9 and J is TRBJ2-2; perhaps TRBD2 as D (6 bases). The V gene's germline CDR1 is SGDLS and CDR2 YYNGEE. The CDR3 spans 11 residues. CDR3 protein: CASSRDGGLFF. The CDR3 region has the DNA TGTGCCAGCAGTCGAGACGGGGGGCTGTTTTTT.

The sample holds a few counts of this clone. The chain is built from TRBV30 and TRBJ2-6, with D maybe TRBD2 (6 bases). V was cut by 4 bases and J by 0 bases, with 10 bases left in between. Germline loops: CDR1 GTSNPN, CDR2 SVGIG (reference sequence). The length of the CDR3 is 15 residues. The CDR3 loop is CAWKQGLSGANVLTF. Here the CDR3 DNA reads TGTGCCTGGAAGCAGGGACTCTCTGGGGCCAACGTCCTGACTTTC.

The chain is built from TRBV2 and TRBJ2-3; TRBD2 matches at 11 bases. This CDR3 is 15 amino acids long. The V gene end was trimmed by 6 bases and the J gene end by 7 bases; junction bases not matched to a gene: 9. Germline CDR1 SNHLY, CDR2 FYNNEI. The CDR3 coding sequence is TGTGCCAGCAGCCGACTAGCGGGAAGGGGCAATACGCAGTATTTT. Translating gives CASSRLAGRGNTQYF. The complete variable domain, with remaining parts taken from reference TRBV2 and TRBJ2-3, reads EPEVTQTPSHQVTQMGQEVILRCVPISNHLYFYWYRQILGQKVEFLVSFYNNEISEKSEIFDDQFSVERPDGSNFTLKIRSTKLEDSAMYFCASSRLAGRGNTQYFGPGTRLTVL.

The chain has TRBV27 and TRBJ2-5; D may be TRBD1 (6 bases). The germline V gene encodes CDR1 MNHEY and CDR2 SMNVEV (reference sequence). Trimming cost V 5 bases and J 5 bases, with 12 bases left between them. This CDR3 spans 13 amino acids. CDR3 in amino acids: CASSGHREETQYF. The CDR3 DNA is TGTGCCAGCAGTGGTCACAGGGAGGAGACCCAGTACTTC.

The genes are TRBV5-4 and TRBJ2-2, with TRBD2 matching over 9 bases. The junction had 8 bases not matched to a gene; V was cut back by 4 bases and J by 1 base. The CDR3 is made up of 17 amino acids. Germline lookup yields CDR1 SGHNT and CDR2 YYREEE (reference sequence). CDR3 bases: TGTGCCAGCAGCCTTCCTCGACTAGCGGAGAACACCGGGGAGCTGTTTTTT. The encoded protein is CASSLPRLAENTGELFF.

The chain employs TRBV6-6 and TRBJ2-7; 7 positions match TRBD1. CDR1 is MNHNY, CDR2 SVGAGI, per germline (reference sequence). CDR3 size: 14 residues. Germline trimming cut 6 bases from V and 2 bases from J; bases unmatched to any gene: 7. In DNA form, the CDR3 reads TGTGCCAGCAGCCCTCGGGACAGACCCTACGAGCAGTACTTC. The encoded protein is CASSPRDRPYEQYF.

The chain recombines TRBV28 with TRBJ1-1; 9 positions agree with TRBD1. V lost 5 bases and J lost 6; bases outside the gene matches: 13. The CDR3 is 16 amino acids. Germline V gene sequence: CDR1 MDHEN, CDR2 SYDVKM. This CDR3 reads CASSPNTPDRGAEAFF. The CDR3 region has the DNA TGTGCCAGCAGTCCAAATACCCCGGACAGGGGTGCTGAAGCTTTCTTT.

The chain has TRBV6-6 and TRBJ2-1, with a weak D call TRBD1 (5 bases). The V end lost 6 bases, the J end lost 4 bases, and 16 bases lay between the germline ends. This CDR3 has 15 residues. In germline, CDR1 is MNHNY, CDR2 SVGAGI (reference sequence). The CDR3 sequence is CASSEPADSYNEQFF. Here the CDR3 DNA reads TGTGCCAGCAGCGAACCCGCCGACAGTTACAATGAGCAGTTCTTC.

This clone was counted once. This chain joins TRBV11-2 and TRBJ1-3; D might be TRBD1 (6 bases). CDR3 length equals 15 residues. Trimming removed 4 bases at V and 3 bases at J, with 13 bases between. Per germline, CDR1 SGHAT and CDR2 FQNNGV. CDR3 nucleotides: TGTGCCAGCAGCTCTACAGGGTTCGGTGGAAACACCATATATTTT. This sequence encodes CASSSTGFGGNTIYF.

The V and J genes are TRBV27 and TRBJ2-5; 12 bases map to TRBD2. The germline gives CDR1 MNHEY, CDR2 SMNVEV (reference sequence). V shed 2 bases, J shed 4 bases, and the junction held 5 bases outside the gene matches. This CDR3 comprises 16 residues. CDR3 loop: CASSLLAGGPGETQYF. CDR3 coding DNA: TGTGCCAGCAGTTTACTAGCGGGGGGGCCCGGAGAGACCCAGTACTTC.

The chain has TRBV5-4 and TRBJ2-7; 10 bases are a match to TRBD2. Germline V gene sequence: CDR1 SGHNT, CDR2 YYREEE (reference sequence). CDR3 length: 18 amino acids. J gave up 3 bases and V 4 bases, and 16 bases lay outside the gene matches. The CDR3 coding sequence is TGTGCCAGCAGCCTCACCGCGTTAGCGGGGGGAGGTCGCTACGAGCAGTACTTC. Amino acid sequence: CASSLTALAGGGRYEQYF.

In DNA form, the CDR3 reads TGTGCCAGCAGCAAACCTAACCCCCCGGGACAGGTGGTCCACGAGCAGTACTTC. Translating gives CASSKPNPPGQVVHEQYF. The J gene is TRBJ2-7, the V gene TRBV21-1; TRBD1, as called in the table, went unchecked against the DNA. TRBV21-1 is flagged as a pseudogene. The CDR3 runs 18 residues.

The genes are TRBV28 and TRBJ1-2; TRBD1 aligns across 10 bases. Trimming took 4 bases from V and 4 from J; bases not matched to a gene: 9. This CDR3 has 16 residues. The germline CDR1 and CDR2 sequences are MDHEN and SYDVKM. CDR3 coding DNA: TGTGCCAGCAGTTCCTCCGGGACAGGGGAGGGCTATGGCTACACCTTC. Its protein is CASSSSGTGEGYGYTF.

The V call is TRBV6-5, the J call TRBJ1-4; D is unresolved. CDR1 and CDR2 from the germline V gene are MNHEY and SVGAGI. V was clipped by 0 bases and J by 5 bases, with 7 bases between them. This CDR3 has 14 amino acids. CDR3 protein: CASSYSTYNEKLFF. The CDR3 DNA follows: TGTGCCAGCAGTTACTCGACATACAATGAAAAACTGTTTTTT.

This chain joins TRBV9 and TRBJ2-2; possible D gene TRBD2, 6 bases. CDR1 SGDLS and CDR2 YYNGEE come from the germline V gene. With 3 bases removed from V and 7 bases from J, the gap between germline ends came to 7 bases. The CDR3 loop spans 12 amino acids. DNA of the CDR3: TGTGCCAGCAGCGGGGGGGTCGGGGAGCTGTTTTTT. Amino acids: CASSGGVGELFF.

The gene calls are TRBV11-1 and TRBJ2-1; 12 bases agree with TRBD1. Per the germline V gene, CDR1 is SGHAT and CDR2 is FQDESV (reference sequence). There are 13 residues in the CDR3. Trimming took 8 bases from V and 9 from J; bases not matched to a gene: 5. CDR3 loop: CASRDRGRVEQFF. Written as DNA, the CDR3 is TGTGCCAGCCGGGACAGGGGGCGGGTTGAGCAGTTCTTC. Based on the CDR3 plus reference TRBV11-1 and TRBJ2-1, the full variable domain is EAEVAQSPRYKITEKSQAVAFWCDPISGHATLYWYRQILGQGPELLVQFQDESVVDDSQLPKDRFSAERLKGVDSTLKIQPAELGDSAMYLCASRDRGRVEQFFGPGTRLTVL.

CDR3 sequence reads: CASSPPGASGASQYF. In DNA form, the CDR3 reads TGTGCCAGCTCACCTCCGGGGGCTAGCGGAGCCAGTCAGTACTTC. The rearrangement uses TRBV18 and TRBJ2-4; D is perhaps TRBD2 (7 bases). Trimming shortened V by 3 bases and J by 12 bases, and 21 bases separated the two germline ends. The CDR3 is 15 residues long. The V gene's germline CDR1 is KGHSH and CDR2 LQKENI.

The chain uses TRBV5-1 and TRBJ2-7; TRBD1 is a possible D gene (7 bases). CDR3 length equals 17 residues. Trimming shortened V by 0 bases and J by 3 bases, and 19 bases separated the two germline ends. CDR1 and CDR2 from the germline V gene are SGHRS and YFSETQ. The DNA of the CDR3 is TGCGCCAGCAGCTTGGCGGCAGGGGGGCAGGTAGGCTACGAGCAGTACTTC. It codes for CASSLAAGGQVGYEQYF.

CDR3 protein: CASSQGTGGRFSGNTIYF. CDR3 bases: TGCGCCAGCAGCCAAGGGACAGGGGGCCGATTCTCTGGAAACACCATATATTTT. The rearrangement uses TRBV4-3 and TRBJ1-3; TRBD1 agrees at 11 bases. The CDR3 sequence is 18 residues long. Germline lookup yields CDR1 LGHNA and CDR2 YSLEER. V was pared by 1 base and J by 0 bases, with 5 bases of the junction left unmatched.

This chain joins TRBV7-9 and TRBJ1-3; D unclear. Per germline, CDR1 SEHNR and CDR2 FQNEAQ (reference sequence). V gave up 6 bases and J gave up 0 bases, with 6 bases separating them. This CDR3 is 13 amino acids long. The CDR3 DNA follows: TGTGCCAGCAGGGGAGTCTCTGGAAACACCATATATTTT. Translated: CASRGVSGNTIYF. Filled out from reference TRBV7-9 and TRBJ1-3, the complete variable domain reads DTGVSQNPRHKITKRGQNVTFRCDPISEHNRLYWYRQTLGQGPEFLTYFQNEAQLEKSRLLSDRFSAERPKGSFSTLEIQRTEQGDSAMYLCASRGVSGNTIYFGEGSWLTVV.

This clone was observed a handful of times. One end of the junction does not line up with germline, which may come from a read error. The J gene is TRBJ2-2, the V gene TRBV7-7, with 10 bases aligning to TRBD2. Germline CDR1 SSHAT, CDR2 FNYEAQ (reference sequence). The CDR3 is 15 residues long. CDR3 DNA sequence: TGTGCTAGCAGCTCTAGCGGGAGGAACACCGGGGAGCTGTTTTTT. This encodes CASSSSGRNTGELFF.

The rearrangement joins TRBV5-6 to TRBJ2-3, with D possibly matching TRBD1 (5 bases). There are 13 residues in the CDR3. The V gene lost 3 bases and the J gene lost 6 bases, with 11 bases spanning the gap. CDR1 and CDR2 from the germline V gene are SGHDT and YYEEEE. The CDR3 DNA reads as TGTGCCAGCAGCTGGAAGGGGCGGGATACGCAGTATTTT. Its protein product is CASSWKGRDTQYF.

In this sample, this clone turned up once. The V and J genes are TRBV18 and TRBJ2-2, with 7 bases aligning to TRBD1. The germline CDR1 and CDR2 sequences are KGHSH and LQKENI. The CDR3 is 14 residues long. With 1 base clipped from V and 4 bases from J, the junction kept 0 bases outside the gene matches. The CDR3 DNA follows: TGTGCCAGCTCACCACAGGGGGCCACCGGGGAGCTGTTTTTT. This encodes CASSPQGATGELFF.

This clone occurred once. This chain uses TRBV2 with TRBJ2-3; 7 bases are a match to TRBD1. The V gene's germline CDR1 is SNHLY and CDR2 FYNNEI. The CDR3 totals 15 residues. Unmatched junction bases numbered 6, after V lost 6 bases and J lost 0 bases. CDR3 loop: CASSPEGQSTDTQYF. In DNA, the CDR3 is TGTGCCAGCAGCCCTGAGGGACAGAGCACAGATACGCAGTATTTT.